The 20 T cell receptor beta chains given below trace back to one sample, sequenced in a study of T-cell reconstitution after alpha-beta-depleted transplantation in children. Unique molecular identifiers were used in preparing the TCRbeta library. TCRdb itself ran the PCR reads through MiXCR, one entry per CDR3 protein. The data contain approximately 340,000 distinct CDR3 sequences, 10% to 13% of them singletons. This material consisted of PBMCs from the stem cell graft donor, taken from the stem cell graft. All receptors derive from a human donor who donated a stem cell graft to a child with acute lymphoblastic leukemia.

The CDR3 sequence: CASSLASNSVYNEQFF. The CDR3 DNA reads as TGTGCCAGCAGCTTAGCAAGTAATAGCGTCTACAATGAGCAGTTCTTC. The chain is built from TRBV7-6 and TRBJ2-1, with D possibly TRBD2 on 5 matching bases. Trimming shortened V by 0 bases and J by 3 bases, and 12 bases separated the two germline ends. Germline V lookup: CDR1 SGHVS, CDR2 FNYEAQ. This CDR3 is built from 16 residues. The variable domain in full, completed from reference TRBV7-6 and TRBJ2-1, reads GAGVSQSPRYKVTKRGQDVALRCDPISGHVSLYWYRQALGQGPEFLTYFNYEAQQDKSGLPNDRFSAERPEGSISTLTIQRTEQRDSAMYRCASSLASNSVYNEQFFGPGTRLTVL.

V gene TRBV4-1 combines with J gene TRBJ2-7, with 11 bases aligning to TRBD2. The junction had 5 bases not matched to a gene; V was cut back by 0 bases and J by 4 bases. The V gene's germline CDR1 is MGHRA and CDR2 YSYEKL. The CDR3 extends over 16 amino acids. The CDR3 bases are TGCGCCAGCAGCCAAGATGGGATAGCGGGAGGGTACGAGCAGTACTTC. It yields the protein CASSQDGIAGGYEQYF.

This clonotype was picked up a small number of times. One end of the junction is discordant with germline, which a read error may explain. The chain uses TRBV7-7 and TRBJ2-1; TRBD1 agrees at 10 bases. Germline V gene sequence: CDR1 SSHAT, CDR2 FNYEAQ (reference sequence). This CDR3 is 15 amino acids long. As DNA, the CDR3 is TGTGCTAGCAGCGTGGGACAGGGGTACCACAATGAGCAGTTCTTC. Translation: CASSVGQGYHNEQFF.

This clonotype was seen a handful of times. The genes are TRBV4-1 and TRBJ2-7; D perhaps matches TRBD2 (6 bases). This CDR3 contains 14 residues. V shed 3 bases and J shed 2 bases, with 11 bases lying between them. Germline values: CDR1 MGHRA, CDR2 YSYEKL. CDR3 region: CASSQAGPTYEQYF. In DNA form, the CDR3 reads TGCGCCAGCAGCCAGGCGGGGCCTACCTACGAGCAGTACTTC.

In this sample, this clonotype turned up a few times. The CDR3 DNA follows: TGCAGCTTCGGCCCCAGCTCCTACAATGAGCAGTTCTTC. Translated: CSFGPSSYNEQFF. The chain combines TRBV20-1 with TRBJ2-1, with D unresolved. There are 13 residues in the CDR3. Germline-derived CDR1 and CDR2 are DFQATT and SNEGSKA (reference sequence).

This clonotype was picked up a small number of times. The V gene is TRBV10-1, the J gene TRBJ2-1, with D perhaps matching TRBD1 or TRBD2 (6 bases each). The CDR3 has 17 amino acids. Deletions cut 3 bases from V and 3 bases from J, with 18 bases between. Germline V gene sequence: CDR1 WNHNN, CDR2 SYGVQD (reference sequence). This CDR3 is CASSETPGAGNYNEQFF. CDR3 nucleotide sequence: TGCGCCAGCAGTGAAACCCCGGGGGCGGGGAACTACAATGAGCAGTTCTTC.

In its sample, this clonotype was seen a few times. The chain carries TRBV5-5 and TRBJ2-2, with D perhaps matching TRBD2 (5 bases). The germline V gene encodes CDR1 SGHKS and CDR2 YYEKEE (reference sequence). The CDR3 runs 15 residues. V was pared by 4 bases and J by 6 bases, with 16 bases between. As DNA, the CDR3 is TGTGCCAGCAGCCCGGAGGACCTGAGGCCCGGGGAGCTGTTTTTT. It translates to CASSPEDLRPGELFF.

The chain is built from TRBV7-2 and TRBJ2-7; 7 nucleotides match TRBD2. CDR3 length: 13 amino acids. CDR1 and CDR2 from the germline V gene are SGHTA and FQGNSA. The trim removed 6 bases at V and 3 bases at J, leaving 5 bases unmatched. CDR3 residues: CASRSTSDYEQYF. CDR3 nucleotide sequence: TGTGCCAGCAGATCTACTAGCGACTACGAGCAGTACTTC.

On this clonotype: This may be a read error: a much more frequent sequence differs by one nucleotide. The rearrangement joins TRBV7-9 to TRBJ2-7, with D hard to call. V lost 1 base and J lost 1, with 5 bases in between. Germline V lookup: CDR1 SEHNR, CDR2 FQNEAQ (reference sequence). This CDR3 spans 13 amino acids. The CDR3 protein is CASSLVLSYEQYF. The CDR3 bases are TGTGCCAGCAGCTTAGTCCTATCCTACGAGCAGTACTTC.

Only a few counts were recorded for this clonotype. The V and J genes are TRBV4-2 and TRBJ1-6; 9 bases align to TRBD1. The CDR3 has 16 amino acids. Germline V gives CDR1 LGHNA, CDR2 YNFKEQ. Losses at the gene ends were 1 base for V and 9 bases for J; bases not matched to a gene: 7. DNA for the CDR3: TGTGCCAGCAGCCAAGCTACAGGGGGCCGGGGTTCACCCCTCCACTTT. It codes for CASSQATGGRGSPLHF.

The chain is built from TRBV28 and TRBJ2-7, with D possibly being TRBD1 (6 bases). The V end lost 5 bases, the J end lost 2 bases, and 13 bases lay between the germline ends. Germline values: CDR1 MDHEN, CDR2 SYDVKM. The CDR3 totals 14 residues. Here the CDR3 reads CASSKWTEPYEQYF. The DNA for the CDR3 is TGTGCCAGCAGTAAATGGACAGAGCCCTACGAGCAGTACTTC.

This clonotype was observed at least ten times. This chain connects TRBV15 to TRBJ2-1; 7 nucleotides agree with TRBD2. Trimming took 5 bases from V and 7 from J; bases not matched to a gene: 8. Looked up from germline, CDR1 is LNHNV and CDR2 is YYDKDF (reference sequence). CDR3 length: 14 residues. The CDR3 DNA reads TGTGCCACCAGCCCACTGAATAGCGGGAATGAGCAGTTCTTC. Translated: CATSPLNSGNEQFF.

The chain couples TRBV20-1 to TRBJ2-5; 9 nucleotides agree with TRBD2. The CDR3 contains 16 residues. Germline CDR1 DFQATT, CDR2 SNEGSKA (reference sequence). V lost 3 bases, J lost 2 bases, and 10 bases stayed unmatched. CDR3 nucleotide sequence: TGCAGTGCTAGCGAGGCGGGAGGGCCAAGTCAAGAGACCCAGTACTTC. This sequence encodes CSASEAGGPSQETQYF.

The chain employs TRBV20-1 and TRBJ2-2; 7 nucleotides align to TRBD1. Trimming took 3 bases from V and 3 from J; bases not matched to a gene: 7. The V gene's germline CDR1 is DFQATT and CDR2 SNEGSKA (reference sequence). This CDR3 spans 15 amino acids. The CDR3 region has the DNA TGCAGTGCTAGGGCCCACAGGGGCGACACCGGGGAGCTGTTTTTT. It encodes CSARAHRGDTGELFF.

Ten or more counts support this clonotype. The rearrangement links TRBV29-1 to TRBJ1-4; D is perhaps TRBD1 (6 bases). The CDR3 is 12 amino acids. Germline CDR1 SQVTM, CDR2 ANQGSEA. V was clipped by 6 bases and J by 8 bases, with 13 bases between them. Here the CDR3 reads CSVGSGVEKLFF. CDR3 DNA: TGCAGCGTGGGATCAGGGGTAGAAAAACTGTTTTTT.

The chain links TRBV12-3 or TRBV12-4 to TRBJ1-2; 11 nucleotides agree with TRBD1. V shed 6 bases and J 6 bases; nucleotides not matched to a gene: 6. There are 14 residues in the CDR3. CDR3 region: CASRGDRGKDGYTF. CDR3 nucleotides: TGTGCCAGCAGGGGGGACAGGGGGAAGGATGGCTACACCTTC.

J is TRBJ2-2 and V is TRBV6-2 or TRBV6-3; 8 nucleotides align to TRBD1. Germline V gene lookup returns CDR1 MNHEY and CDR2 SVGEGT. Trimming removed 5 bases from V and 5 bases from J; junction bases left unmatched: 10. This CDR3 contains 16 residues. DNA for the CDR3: TGTGCCAGCAGTCGAATCTCTTACAGGGGGACCGGGGAGCTGTTTTTT. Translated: CASSRISYRGTGELFF.

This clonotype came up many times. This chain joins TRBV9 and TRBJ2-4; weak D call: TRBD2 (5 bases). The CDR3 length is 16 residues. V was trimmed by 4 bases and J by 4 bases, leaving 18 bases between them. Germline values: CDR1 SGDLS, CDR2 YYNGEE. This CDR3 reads CASSPGVPGEKNIQYF. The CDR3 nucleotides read TGTGCCAGCAGCCCCGGGGTCCCTGGGGAGAAAAACATTCAGTACTTC.

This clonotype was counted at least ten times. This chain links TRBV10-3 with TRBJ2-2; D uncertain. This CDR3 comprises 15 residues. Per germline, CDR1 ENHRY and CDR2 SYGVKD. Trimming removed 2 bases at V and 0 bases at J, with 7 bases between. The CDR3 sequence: CAISEHETNTGELFF. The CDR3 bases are TGTGCCATCAGTGAGCATGAAACGAACACCGGGGAGCTGTTTTTT.

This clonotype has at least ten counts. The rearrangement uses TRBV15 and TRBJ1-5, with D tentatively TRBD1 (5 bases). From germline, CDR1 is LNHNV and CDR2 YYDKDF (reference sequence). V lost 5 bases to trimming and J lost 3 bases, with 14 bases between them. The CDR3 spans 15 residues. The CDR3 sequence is CATSEPPGINQPQHF. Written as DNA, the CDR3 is TGTGCCACCAGCGAACCCCCAGGGATCAATCAGCCCCAGCATTTT.